The 25 T cell receptor beta chains below all came from one sample that was sequenced in a study of blood T cell repertoires in COVID-19. Profiled with immunoSEQ multiplex PCR; TCRdb holds only in-frame clones, not every one. The repertoire consists of some 260,000 clones, with 70% to 80% occurring once and the leading ten covering 3% to 3.5%. Sequencing was performed on peripheral blood. The source is a woman of 80 years or more with acute or convalescent COVID-19.

The chain recombines TRBV7-2 with TRBJ1-3; D is perhaps TRBD1 (5 bases). Germline-derived CDR1 and CDR2 are SGHTA and FQGNSA. The CDR3 extends over 15 amino acids. Trimming stripped 5 bases from V and 4 bases from J, with 15 bases between. The CDR3 reads CASSQAGGSGNTIYF. The CDR3 bases are TGTGCCAGCAGCCAAGCCGGGGGGTCCGGAAACACCATATATTTT.

The CDR3 DNA is TGTGCCAGCAGTGAAAATGTTCAGCGGGAGATCTTCTCCTACGAGCAGTACTTC. This translates into CASSENVQREIFSYEQYF. This chain joins TRBV6-1 and TRBJ2-7; 8 bases fit TRBD2. This CDR3 has 18 amino acids. J gave up 0 bases and V 2 bases, and 12 bases lay outside the gene matches. Germline V CDR1 and CDR2: MNHNS, SASEGT.

This chain connects TRBV19 to TRBJ1-6; 7 nucleotides match TRBD1. This CDR3 comprises 17 residues. The junction had 8 bases not matched to a gene; V was cut back by 6 bases and J by 0 bases. CDR1 LNHDA and CDR2 SQIVND come from the germline V gene (reference sequence). The CDR3 sequence is CASRGTVRVSYNSPLHF. CDR3 sequence (DNA): TGTGCCAGTAGGGGGACAGTCCGTGTCTCCTATAATTCACCCCTCCACTTT.

This chain uses TRBV19 with TRBJ1-5; tentatively, D is TRBD1 (5 bases). CDR1 is LNHDA, CDR2 SQIVND, per germline (reference sequence). V was trimmed by 4 bases and J by 4 bases, leaving 8 bases between them. The CDR3 consists of 13 residues. The CDR3 loop reads CASSTQVNQPQHF. In nucleotides, the CDR3 is TGTGCCAGTAGTACACAGGTAAATCAGCCCCAGCATTTT.

The chain joins TRBV12-5 to TRBJ2-1, with TRBD2 matching over 9 bases. Trimming cost V 2 bases and J 3 bases; bases outside gene matches: 5. This CDR3 is built from 16 residues. Looked up from germline, CDR1 is LGHNT and CDR2 is FRNRAP. The DNA for the CDR3 is TGTGCTAGTGGTTTGTCCCTAGCGGGGTTCTACAATGAGCAGTTCTTC. It encodes CASGLSLAGFYNEQFF.

The CDR3 region is CASSLQPGGKNEKLFF. CDR3 nucleotide sequence: TGCGCCAGCAGCTTACAACCAGGGGGGAAAAATGAAAAACTGTTTTTT. The chain couples TRBV5-1 to TRBJ1-4, with TRBD1 matching over 7 bases. Trimming cost V 2 bases and J 5 bases; bases outside gene matches: 9. The CDR3 is 16 amino acids. Germline V CDR1 and CDR2: SGHRS, YFSETQ. Variable domain in full (rest from reference TRBV5-1 and TRBJ1-4): KAGVTQTPRYLIKTRGQQVTLSCSPISGHRSVSWYQQTPGQGLQFLFEYFSETQRNKGNFPGRFSGRQFSNSRSEMNVSTLELGDSALYLCASSLQPGGKNEKLFFGSGTQLSVL.

The chain employs TRBV3-1 (or the pseudogene TRBV3-2) and TRBJ2-2; TRBD2 matches 7 bases. Germline values: CDR1 LGHDT, CDR2 YNNKEL (reference sequence). Trimming at V came to 4 bases and at J to 4 bases, leaving 18 bases not matched to a gene. The CDR3 is 19 amino acids. The CDR3 DNA is TGTGCCAGCAGCCCCAGCCGGGCGGGGGTCAGGATTTTCACCGGGGAGCTGTTTTTT. Translating it yields CASSPSRAGVRIFTGELFF.

This chain links TRBV2 with TRBJ1-2; 9 bases are a match to TRBD1. CDR1 is SNHLY and CDR2 is FYNNEI in the germline V gene. CDR3 length equals 12 residues. Trimming cost V 9 bases and J 4 bases; bases outside gene matches: 3. The CDR3 is CARQGATYGYTF. The CDR3 nucleotides read TGTGCCAGACAGGGGGCGACCTATGGCTACACCTTC.

The V gene is TRBV19, the J gene TRBJ1-2; unclear D gene. V lost 0 bases and J lost 6, with 8 bases in between. The CDR3 is 13 residues long. Germline V gene sequence: CDR1 LNHDA, CDR2 SQIVND (reference sequence). DNA of the CDR3: TGTGCCAGTAGTATAGAGACGGGAAATGGCTACACCTTC. This gives the protein CASSIETGNGYTF.

The chain is built from TRBV12-5 and TRBJ2-5; 8 bases are a match to TRBD1. The germline gives CDR1 LGHNT, CDR2 FRNRAP. V trimming: 5 bases; J trimming: 4 bases; junction bases outside the gene matches: 3. The CDR3 spans 13 residues. DNA for the CDR3: TGTGCTAGTGGTGCGGGGACAGGAGAGACCCAGTACTTC. It encodes CASGAGTGETQYF.

The chain joins TRBV18 to TRBJ2-3; the D gene is possibly TRBD2 (6 bases). The CDR3 runs to 15 residues. Germline V gene data show CDR1 as KGHSH and CDR2 as LQKENI. The germline V and J ends were trimmed by 3 bases and 1 base, with 11 bases remaining between them. The CDR3 spells CASSPPGEGTDTQYF. The CDR3, as DNA: TGTGCCAGCTCACCTCCGGGAGAGGGCACAGATACGCAGTATTTT.

The chain joins TRBV2 to TRBJ1-4; TRBD1 might be the D (6 bases). Germline loops: CDR1 SNHLY, CDR2 FYNNEI. This CDR3 region has 12 residues. Trimming took off 6 bases at V and 8 bases at J, with 10 bases between the two ends. CDR3 nucleotides: TGTGCCAGCAGCCGGGACATGGAAAAACTGTTTTTT. It codes for CASSRDMEKLFF.

The chain couples TRBV6-5 to TRBJ1-1; no clear D. Germline-derived CDR1 and CDR2 are MNHEY and SVGAGI. The CDR3 length is 10 residues. The ends were cut back, 6 bases at V and 9 bases at J, with 8 bases in the middle. In nucleotides, the CDR3 is TGTGCCAGCAGCCTAGGTCAAGCTTTCTTT. Its translation: CASSLGQAFF.

This clone has just one count. The V and J genes are TRBV5-4 and TRBJ1-2; 10 bases align to TRBD1. The CDR3 consists of 17 residues. Germline-derived CDR1 and CDR2 are SGHNT and YYREEE (reference sequence). V lost 0 bases and J lost 7; bases outside the gene matches: 12. The CDR3 DNA reads TGTGCCAGCAGCTTGGAGACAGGGGGCGGAAGAAAGCTTGGCTACACCTTC. This codes for CASSLETGGGRKLGYTF.

This clone occurred a few times. The V gene is TRBV20-1, the J gene TRBJ2-7; D is unclear. Trimming stripped 3 bases from V and 4 bases from J, with 10 bases between. The CDR3 runs to 12 residues. Germline lookup yields CDR1 DFQATT and CDR2 SNEGSKA (reference sequence). The CDR3 DNA reads TGCAGTGCTAGTGGGCAGAATTACGAGCAGTACTTC. This codes for CSASGQNYEQYF.

The genes are TRBV20-1 and TRBJ2-3; D might be TRBD1 (6 bases). The V end was cut by 3 bases, the J end by 0 bases, with 13 bases between. The CDR3 length is 15 residues. Germline lookup yields CDR1 DFQATT and CDR2 SNEGSKA (reference sequence). The CDR3 bases are TGCAGTGCTAGTGGTTATGGGGGCAGCACAGATACGCAGTATTTT. As protein: CSASGYGGSTDTQYF.

Ten or more counts support this clone. V is TRBV6-6 and J is TRBJ1-5; D perhaps matches TRBD1 (5 bases). Germline assignment: CDR1 MNHNY and CDR2 SVGAGI (reference sequence). Trimming removed 2 bases from V and 2 bases from J, with 13 bases in between. This CDR3 contains 16 residues. The CDR3 DNA is TGTGCCAGCAGTTACGGGGGGAAAGGTGGCAATCAGCCCCAGCATTTT. It specifies CASSYGGKGGNQPQHF.

V is TRBV11-2 and J is TRBJ2-3, with 10 positions matching TRBD1. The CDR3 has 14 amino acids. Germline V gene data show CDR1 as SGHAT and CDR2 as FQNNGV. Trimming cost V 4 bases and J 6 bases; bases outside gene matches: 4. CDR3: CASSSGTGADTQYF. In nucleotides, the CDR3 is TGTGCCAGCAGCTCCGGGACAGGGGCGGATACGCAGTATTTT.

This chain uses TRBV16 with TRBJ1-5; D not certain. The germline CDR1 and CDR2 sequences are KGHSY and FQNENV. V dropped 0 bases and J dropped 4 bases, with 10 bases sitting between them. CDR3 length: 15 amino acids. The CDR3 coding sequence is TGTGCCAGCAGCCAATCTATGGTTCGGAATCAGCCCCAGCATTTT. Amino acids: CASSQSMVRNQPQHF.

This clone occurred a few times. This chain joins TRBV2 and TRBJ2-2; 14 nucleotides line up with TRBD2. The J segment lost 9 bases and the V segment lost 8 bases, leaving 8 bases of the junction unmatched. Germline CDR1 SNHLY, CDR2 FYNNEI. CDR3 length equals 15 residues. The CDR3 DNA reads as TGTGCCAGCTCGGGACTAGCGGGAGTTGCCAGGGAGCTGTTTTTT. Translated, it gives CASSGLAGVARELFF.

The chain recombines TRBV25-1 with TRBJ1-6, with TRBD1 identical over 8 bases. The ends lost 4 bases at V and 3 bases at J; junction bases unmatched: 2. This CDR3 has 15 amino acids. The germline V gene has CDR1 MGHDK and CDR2 SYGVNS. As DNA, the CDR3 is TGTGCCAGCAGTGCTGGGACAGGCTATAATTCACCCCTCCACTTT. This gives the protein CASSAGTGYNSPLHF.

For the CDR3, the DNA is TGTGCCAGCAGTCCCACAGGGGGCTTTCTGGCTAACTATGGCTACACCTTC. It codes for CASSPTGGFLANYGYTF. The J gene is TRBJ1-2, the V gene TRBV6-6; 9 bases match TRBD1. The CDR3 has 17 amino acids. Germline V gene data show CDR1 as MNHNY and CDR2 as SVGAGI (reference sequence). V shed 5 bases and J 0 bases; nucleotides not matched to a gene: 10.

The J gene is TRBJ1-1, the V gene TRBV19; 8 bases are shared with TRBD1. The CDR3 contains 15 residues. Germline V CDR1 and CDR2: LNHDA, SQIVND (reference sequence). Trimming cost V 5 bases and J 11 bases; bases outside gene matches: 16. The CDR3 DNA reads as TGTGCCAGTAGTCTAAACCCGCCGGGACAGGCTTGGGCTTTCTTT. Translation: CASSLNPPGQAWAFF.

The chain links TRBV7-2 to TRBJ2-7; 8 bases agree with TRBD2. The CDR3 runs 15 residues. The junction had 7 bases not matched to a gene; V was cut back by 3 bases and J by 3 bases. From germline, CDR1 is SGHTA and CDR2 FQGNSA. As DNA, the CDR3 is TGTGCCAGCAGCTTGGACCCCGGGACTAGCTACGAGCAGTACTTC. Translating gives CASSLDPGTSYEQYF.

This clone appeared once. This chain uses TRBV6-6 with TRBJ2-6, with 11 bases aligning to TRBD2. The CDR3 has 16 residues. The trim removed 7 bases at V and 0 bases at J, leaving 2 bases unmatched. Germline CDR1 reads MNHNY; CDR2 reads SVGAGI (reference sequence). The CDR3 sequence is CASTGLAGSGANVLTF. CDR3 DNA sequence: TGTGCCAGCACCGGACTAGCGGGCTCTGGGGCCAACGTCCTGACTTTC.